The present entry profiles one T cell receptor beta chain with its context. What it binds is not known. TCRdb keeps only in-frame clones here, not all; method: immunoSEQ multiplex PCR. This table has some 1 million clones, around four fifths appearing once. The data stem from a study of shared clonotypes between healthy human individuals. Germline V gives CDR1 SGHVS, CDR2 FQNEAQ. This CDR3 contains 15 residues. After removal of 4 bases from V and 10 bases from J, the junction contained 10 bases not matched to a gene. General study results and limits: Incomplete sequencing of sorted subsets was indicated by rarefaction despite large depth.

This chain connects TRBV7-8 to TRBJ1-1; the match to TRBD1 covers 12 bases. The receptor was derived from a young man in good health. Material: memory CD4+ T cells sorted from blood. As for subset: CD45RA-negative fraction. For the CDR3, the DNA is TGTGCCAGCAGCTCAACCGGGACAGGGGGCTCCGGAGCTTTCTTT. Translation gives CASSSTGTGGSGAFF.